One and the same sample provided the 16 T cell receptor beta chains below, sequenced in a study of CD8 T cells in Susac syndrome. An amount of RNA that ranged from roughly 0.5 to 1 ug was reverse transcribed with random hexamers. MiXCR was run by TCRdb on the immunoSEQ multiplex PCR reads, yielding one entry per CDR3 protein. Here the sample spans about 300,000 distinct CDR3 sequences, roughly 85% being singletons. The sample taken for sequencing was CD8+ T cells from PBMCs. The receptor set was obtained from a human donor with multiple sclerosis.

The V gene is TRBV4-3, the J gene TRBJ2-1; 8 bases fit TRBD2. Germline V gene lookup returns CDR1 LGHNA and CDR2 YSLEER. The CDR3 is 17 residues long. V was pared by 0 bases and J by 0 bases, with 4 bases of the junction left unmatched. This CDR3 reads CASSQDLGTSSYNEQFF. The DNA of the CDR3 is TGCGCCAGCAGCCAAGATCTAGGGACTAGCTCCTACAATGAGCAGTTCTTC.

This rearrangement joins TRBV14 to TRBJ2-6, with D perhaps assigned TRBD1 or TRBD2 (5 bases each). The germline V and J ends were trimmed by 0 bases and 4 bases, with 13 bases remaining between them. This CDR3 region has 17 residues. Germline V CDR1 and CDR2: SGHDN, FVKESK. CDR3 in DNA: TGTGCCAGCAGCCAAGATATCCCGGGGCTCGGGGCCAACGTCCTGACTTTC. This gives the protein CASSQDIPGLGANVLTF.

The gene calls are TRBV28 and TRBJ2-4; no firm D call. CDR1 MDHEN and CDR2 SYDVKM come from the germline V gene. The CDR3 is 14 amino acids. V was trimmed by 5 bases and J by 7 bases, leaving 15 bases between them. The CDR3 sequence: CASSLSLGLNIQYF. The CDR3, as DNA: TGTGCCAGCAGTCTCTCACTGGGTCTGAACATTCAGTACTTC.

DNA for the CDR3: TGTGCCAGCAGGCGAGGCGGGAGGGCCGGTGAGCAGTTCTTC. Protein: CASRRGGRAGEQFF. The chain uses TRBV6-2 or TRBV6-3 and TRBJ2-1; TRBD2 aligns across 9 bases. Germline V gene sequence: CDR1 MNHEY, CDR2 SVGEGT. V shed 6 bases, J shed 9 bases, and the junction held 9 bases outside the gene matches. The CDR3 runs to 14 residues.

Comments on this clonotype: One junction end disagrees with the germline gene, perhaps due to a read error. The rearrangement links TRBV28 to TRBJ2-7; possible D gene TRBD2, 6 bases. CDR1 and CDR2 from the germline V gene are MDHEN and SYDVKM. This CDR3 has 12 residues. This CDR3 is CASKREICEQHF. The CDR3 DNA sequence: TGTGCCAGCAAACGGGAGATCTGCGAGCAGCACTTC.

This clonotype was seen a single time. The genes are TRBV7-9 and TRBJ2-3, with D unresolved. V was cut by 1 base and J by 1 base, with 12 bases left in between. CDR1 SEHNR and CDR2 FQNEAQ come from the germline V gene (reference sequence). The CDR3 is 16 amino acids. CDR3 DNA: TGTGCCAGCAGCTTAGGTGTGTTACTTGGCACAGATACGCAGTATTTT. Translated: CASSLGVLLGTDTQYF.

The rearrangement joins TRBV24-1 to TRBJ2-1, with 7 bases that match TRBD1. After removal of 2 bases from V and 0 bases from J, the junction contained 3 bases not matched to a gene. From germline, CDR1 is KGHDR and CDR2 SFDVKD. The CDR3 runs to 16 residues. The CDR3 spells CATSDWAGGSYNEQFF. DNA of the CDR3: TGTGCCACCAGTGATTGGGCAGGGGGCTCCTACAATGAGCAGTTCTTC.

The sample holds one count of this clonotype. The J gene is TRBJ1-1, the V gene TRBV6-2 or TRBV6-3, with D hard to call. V was pared by 6 bases and J by 0 bases, with 14 bases between. CDR1 MNHEY and CDR2 SVGEGT come from the germline V gene. The length of the CDR3 is 15 residues. The CDR3 reads CASRGLTDLNTEAFF. CDR3 coding DNA: TGTGCCAGCAGAGGTCTTACAGACCTGAACACTGAAGCTTTCTTT.

This clonotype was detected a few times. In DNA form, the CDR3 reads TGTGCCAGCAGCTTGGTACTACAAGAGACCCAGTACTTC. Translation gives CASSLVLQETQYF. The chain couples TRBV7-9 to TRBJ2-5; D gene uncertain. This CDR3 has 13 amino acids. Trimming removed 3 bases from V and 2 bases from J, with 7 bases in between. CDR1 and CDR2 (germline): SEHNR, FQNEAQ (reference sequence). The full variable domain, with the rest looked up from reference TRBV7-9 and TRBJ2-5, is DTGVSQNPRHKITKRGQNVTFRCDPISEHNRLYWYRQTLGQGPEFLTYFQNEAQLEKSRLLSDRFSAERPKGSFSTLEIQRTEQGDSAMYLCASSLVLQETQYFGPGTRLLVL.

V and J are TRBV6-1 and TRBJ1-5; TRBD1 is a possible D gene (6 bases). Trimming cost V 5 bases and J 0 bases, with 20 bases left between them. This CDR3 has 18 amino acids. From germline, CDR1 is MNHNS and CDR2 SASEGT. The CDR3 loop reads CASSLPYRALYSNQPQHF. DNA of the CDR3: TGTGCCAGCAGTCTCCCTTACAGGGCCCTCTATAGCAATCAGCCCCAGCATTTT.

This clonotype was seen once. The chain joins TRBV30 to TRBJ1-6; D uncertain. Germline loops: CDR1 GTSNPN, CDR2 SVGIG (reference sequence). V was pared by 5 bases and J by 0 bases, with 17 bases between. The CDR3 is 17 amino acids. The CDR3 DNA follows: TGTGCCTGGGAGGTAACGGACGGAAGCTCCTATAATTCACCCCTCCACTTT. It is translated as CAWEVTDGSSYNSPLHF.

V usage is TRBV5-4 and J usage is TRBJ2-7; TRBD1 matches at 11 bases. This CDR3 region has 14 residues. Trimming at V came to 2 bases and at J to 7 bases, leaving 5 bases not matched to a gene. Germline CDR1 reads SGHNT; CDR2 reads YYREEE (reference sequence). CDR3 coding DNA: TGTGCCAGCAGCTTTGGACAGGGGGCCTGGGAGCAGTACTTC. It specifies CASSFGQGAWEQYF.

The rearrangement links TRBV6-5 to TRBJ2-3, with D possibly matching TRBD1 (6 bases). The germline V and J ends were trimmed by 10 bases and 0 bases, with 14 bases remaining between them. The germline gives CDR1 MNHEY, CDR2 SVGAGI. The CDR3 loop spans 14 amino acids. The CDR3 sequence: CATTDSASTDTQYF. In DNA form, the CDR3 reads TGTGCCACTACGGACAGTGCTAGCACAGATACGCAGTATTTT.

CDR3 nucleotides: TGTGCCAGCAGTTCGACAGCCACGCTCTATGGCTACACCTTC. Protein product: CASSSTATLYGYTF. V usage is TRBV27 and J usage is TRBJ1-2; maybe TRBD1 (5 bases). The CDR3 is 14 residues long. Looked up from germline, CDR1 is MNHEY and CDR2 is SMNVEV (reference sequence). Trimming left V 4 bases short and J 4 bases short, with 13 bases between.

The chain joins TRBV5-1 to TRBJ2-5; D perhaps matches TRBD1 (5 bases). The CDR3 is made up of 14 amino acids. From germline, CDR1 is SGHRS and CDR2 YFSETQ. The V and J ends lost 1 base and 3 bases respectively, with 10 bases between them. The CDR3 loop is CASSLFGREETQYF. The CDR3 nucleotides are TGCGCCAGCAGCTTGTTCGGCAGGGAAGAGACCCAGTACTTC.

This chain uses TRBV19 with TRBJ1-5; D gene unclear. The CDR3 extends over 12 amino acids. Germline V lookup: CDR1 LNHDA, CDR2 SQIVND (reference sequence). The ends were cut back, 7 bases at V and 7 bases at J, with 11 bases in the middle. The CDR3 loop reads CASMVGSQPQHF. CDR3 in DNA: TGTGCCAGTATGGTAGGGAGCCAGCCCCAGCATTTT.